The 21 T cell receptor beta chains presented below share a single source sample, sequenced in a study of blood T cells in healthy people across ages. Together with a sample-barcoded 5' primer, a J-beta primer mix was included in a second PCR lasting roughly 7 to 11 cycles. TCRdb redid the calling of the 5' RACE reads with MiXCR, one entry per CDR3 protein. The sample includes hundreds of thousands of distinct CDR3 sequences, less than 35% of them seen just once. Sequenced: blood. These receptors were taken from a woman of 80 years or more in good health.

This clonotype was counted ten times or more. The V call is TRBV6-2 or TRBV6-3, the J call TRBJ1-6; D call uncertain. V shed 0 bases and J shed 7 bases, with 7 bases lying between them. This CDR3 has 14 amino acids. The V gene's germline CDR1 is MNHEY and CDR2 SVGEGT. The CDR3 DNA sequence: TGTGCCAGCAGTTACTCACCTCCCAATTCACCCCTCCACTTT. The encoded protein is CASSYSPPNSPLHF.

This clonotype was recorded at least ten times. The rearrangement joins TRBV6-6 to TRBJ1-2; D not resolved. V lost 4 bases to trimming and J lost 3 bases, with 12 bases between them. Germline-derived CDR1 and CDR2 are MNHNY and SVGAGI (reference sequence). This CDR3 has 14 residues. This chain's CDR3 is CASSSHYWDYGYTF. The CDR3 DNA reads TGTGCCAGCAGTTCCCATTATTGGGACTATGGCTACACCTTC.

This clonotype was found many times. This may come from a read error, since a much larger clone is one base off. The CDR3 spells CASSLSQGRDEQYF. The DNA of the CDR3 is TGTGCCAGCAGCCTTTCCCAGGGGAGGGATGAGCAGTACTTC. The V call is TRBV4-2, the J call TRBJ2-7; D is perhaps TRBD2 (7 bases). The CDR3 totals 14 residues. V was trimmed by 4 bases and J by 7 bases, leaving 17 bases between them. The germline gives CDR1 LGHNA, CDR2 YNFKEQ.

This clonotype showed up many times. The chain's CDR3 is CSLLRSGEQFF. The DNA of the CDR3 is TGCAGCTTATTACGTAGCGGGGAGCAGTTCTTC. The J gene is TRBJ2-1, the V gene TRBV29-1; 7 bases fit TRBD2. This CDR3 comprises 11 residues. Germline V lookup: CDR1 SQVTM, CDR2 ANQGSEA. With 8 bases clipped from V and 10 bases from J, the junction kept 8 bases outside the gene matches.

This clonotype was counted a few times. A much larger clone differs by one base, so this may be a read error. The genes are TRBV28 and TRBJ1-2, with a tentative D call TRBD1 (6 bases). Germline V lookup: CDR1 MDHEN, CDR2 SYDVKM. The germline V and J ends were trimmed by 2 bases and 4 bases, with 8 bases remaining between them. The CDR3 contains 13 residues. CDR3 in DNA: TGTGCCAGCAGTTTACAGGGGATCTATGGCTACACCTTC. It specifies CASSLQGIYGYTF.

This clonotype was recorded at least ten times. A much larger clone sits a single nucleotide away, making a read error possible. Written as DNA, the CDR3 is TGTGCCAGCAGCTTAGCTGGGGGGAGCTCGTACAATGAGCAGTACTTC. Translation: CASSLAGGSSYNEQYF. The chain couples TRBV7-2 to TRBJ2-1; D might be TRBD2 (6 bases). TRBJ2-7 explains the end of the DNA better; the J call may be wrong. The V gene's germline CDR1 is SGHTA and CDR2 FQGNSA. This CDR3 comprises 16 residues.

The chain joins TRBV6-5 to TRBJ1-1; TRBD1 matches at 7 bases. Trimming removed 3 bases from V and 6 bases from J; junction bases left unmatched: 7. The CDR3 sequence is 14 residues long. Germline assignment: CDR1 MNHEY and CDR2 SVGAGI. CDR3 DNA sequence: TGTGCCAGCAGTTATAGGGGGCAGGGGGCTGAAGCTTTCTTT. Translating gives CASSYRGQGAEAFF.

This clonotype showed up many times. This chain joins TRBV6-6 and TRBJ1-2, with D hard to call. CDR1 is MNHNY and CDR2 is SVGAGI in the germline V gene (reference sequence). The ends were cut back, 5 bases at V and 0 bases at J, with 7 bases in the middle. The CDR3 has 13 residues. The CDR3 reads CASSGGTNYGYTF. The CDR3 coding sequence is TGTGCCAGCAGTGGCGGCACTAACTATGGCTACACCTTC.

This clonotype was detected ten times or more. The chain is built from TRBV4-2 and TRBJ1-2, with 7 bases identical to TRBD1. CDR1 and CDR2 (germline): LGHNA, YNFKEQ. The CDR3 loop spans 18 amino acids. Losses at the gene ends were 0 bases for V and 0 bases for J; bases not matched to a gene: 10. In nucleotides, the CDR3 is TGTGCCAGCAGCCAAGATCTGGGTGGGGACAGTTCTAACTATGGCTACACCTTC. It is translated as CASSQDLGGDSSNYGYTF.

This clonotype was recorded a few times. The chain carries TRBV20-1 and TRBJ1-5; perhaps TRBD1 as D (5 bases). Trimming removed 5 bases from V and 6 bases from J, with 17 bases in between. The CDR3 runs 14 residues. Germline V gives CDR1 DFQATT, CDR2 SNEGSKA (reference sequence). Written as DNA, the CDR3 is TGCAGTGCTCCCCTCCGGGGGTGGGGTCAGCCCCAGCATTTT. Translated, it gives CSAPLRGWGQPQHF.

The genes are TRBV30 and TRBJ1-2, with D possibly being TRBD1 (6 bases). This CDR3 has 14 amino acids. Trimming removed 2 bases from V and 4 bases from J, with 14 bases in between. The V gene's germline CDR1 is GTSNPN and CDR2 SVGIG (reference sequence). This chain's CDR3 is CAWSPGGAGYGYTF. CDR3 sequence (DNA): TGTGCCTGGAGTCCCGGGGGGGCTGGCTATGGCTACACCTTC.

The V call is TRBV29-1, the J call TRBJ1-2, with D possibly matching TRBD1 (6 bases). V was trimmed by 6 bases and J by 1 base, leaving 9 bases between them. The CDR3 is 12 residues long. Germline V gene data show CDR1 as SQVTM and CDR2 as ANQGSEA. CDR3 sequence: CSVNRVNYGYTF. In nucleotides, the CDR3 is TGCAGCGTGAACAGGGTTAACTATGGCTACACCTTC.

This clonotype has a handful of counts. The CDR3 bases are TGTGCCAGCAGCCAAGATCATCCCGTCCGAGACAGGGGGAACAATGAGCAGTACTTC. Amino acids: CASSQDHPVRDRGNNEQYF. The chain joins TRBV4-2 to TRBJ2-5; the match to TRBD1 covers 9 bases. Looked up from germline, CDR1 is LGHNA and CDR2 is YNFKEQ. This CDR3 is 19 amino acids long. The V segment lost 0 bases and the J segment 11 bases; nucleotides outside the gene matches: 22.

The rearrangement joins TRBV7-9 to TRBJ1-5; no definite D call. The CDR3 is 15 residues long. Germline V CDR1 and CDR2: SEHNR, FQNEAQ (reference sequence). With 3 bases removed from V and 4 bases from J, the gap between germline ends came to 13 bases. Here the CDR3 reads CASSFMGRSNQPQHF. The CDR3 DNA follows: TGTGCCAGCAGCTTCATGGGCCGCTCAAATCAGCCCCAGCATTTT.

This clonotype was observed a handful of times. With a much larger clone just one base away, this may be a read error. The rearrangement links TRBV4-2 to TRBJ1-2; the D gene is possibly TRBD1 (5 bases). V lost 0 bases and J 7 bases, leaving 15 bases between the germline ends. Germline V gene sequence: CDR1 LGHNA, CDR2 YNFKEQ. There are 15 residues in the CDR3. Here the CDR3 DNA reads TGTGCCAGCAGCCAAGAAAGGGCCGGGACTGCTGGCTACACCTTC. This gives the protein CASSQERAGTAGYTF.

The sample holds a few counts of this clonotype. The rearrangement links TRBV28 to TRBJ2-1, with TRBD1 as a possible D gene (5 bases). The CDR3 consists of 13 residues. V gave up 4 bases and J gave up 8 bases, with 12 bases separating them. Germline lookup yields CDR1 MDHEN and CDR2 SYDVKM. The CDR3 DNA reads as TGTGCCAGCAGTTCGCAGGGTAATGATGAGCAGTTCTTC. It yields the protein CASSSQGNDEQFF.

This clonotype was counted at least ten times. A much larger clone sits a single nucleotide away, making a read error possible. V is TRBV5-1 and J is TRBJ2-1; 10 nucleotides agree with TRBD2. The closer fit of TRBJ2-7 to the DNA end suggests the J call may be wrong. CDR3 length: 16 amino acids. CDR1 SGHRS and CDR2 YFSETQ come from the germline V gene. The CDR3 nucleotides are TGCGCCAGCAGCTTGGATGTAGCGGGGGGCTACAATGAGCAGTACTTC. This encodes CASSLDVAGGYNEQYF.

This clonotype has at least ten counts. V is TRBV20-1 and J is TRBJ1-2; TRBD1 aligns across 7 bases. CDR3 length: 14 residues. Germline V gives CDR1 DFQATT, CDR2 SNEGSKA (reference sequence). The junction had 12 bases not matched to a gene; V was cut back by 3 bases and J by 8 bases. CDR3 loop: CSASRRQGRFGYTF. The DNA of the CDR3 is TGCAGTGCTAGTCGACGACAGGGAAGGTTCGGCTACACCTTC.

This chain links TRBV6-5 with TRBJ2-7; tentative D call: TRBD2 (7 bases). The V end lost 0 bases, the J end lost 12 bases, and 24 bases lay between the germline ends. In germline, CDR1 is MNHEY, CDR2 SVGAGI. There are 16 residues in the CDR3. The CDR3 spells CASSYSIGGGQGKTYF. CDR3 nucleotides: TGTGCCAGCAGTTACTCAATCGGCGGGGGCCAGGGGAAGACGTACTTC.

This clonotype came up many times. This sequence joins TRBV3-1 and TRBJ1-2; tentatively, D is TRBD1 (5 bases). Trimming removed 1 base at V and 4 bases at J, with 13 bases between. CDR1 and CDR2 (germline): LGHDT, YNNKEL (reference sequence). The CDR3 is 15 amino acids. The CDR3 loop is CASSQGRRAVYGYTF. CDR3 bases: TGTGCCAGCAGCCAAGGTCGCAGGGCGGTCTATGGCTACACCTTC.

J is TRBJ2-3 and V is TRBV25-1, with 7 bases identical to TRBD1. CDR3 size: 15 residues. Germline assignment: CDR1 MGHDK and CDR2 SYGVNS. Germline trimming cut 5 bases from V and 2 bases from J; bases unmatched to any gene: 7. The CDR3 spells CASSQGVGATDTQYF. The CDR3 DNA is TGTGCCAGCAGTCAGGGGGTTGGGGCCACAGATACGCAGTATTTT.